This TCR beta chain was retrieved from a study of cytomegalovirus exposure and HLA in healthy donors. Overall study findings and caveats: Most TCR sequences were seen very rarely across donors, but some public TCRs occurred in many.

Use of 60 Vbeta and 13 Jbeta primers characterized the PCR. Assay used: immunoSEQ multiplex PCR; TCRdb lists only in-frame clones, some missing. This sample has roughly 200,000 clones, with roughly four fifths found just once. Trimming left V 3 bases short and J 6 bases short, with 9 bases between. Germline assignment: CDR1 SGHTA and CDR2 FQGNSA. This CDR3 has 13 amino acids. Note on this clone: The antigen remains undetermined.

Sequenced: PBMCs. This chain joins TRBV7-2 and TRBJ1-5; a weak D match, TRBD1 (5 bases). The clonotype comes from a woman aged 40 to 55 in good health and CMV-seronegative. DNA for the CDR3: TGTGCCAGCAGCTTTGGGGGGGTTCAGCCCCAGCATTTT. It specifies CASSFGGVQPQHF.